The source of this TCR beta chain is a study of cytomegalovirus exposure and HLA in healthy donors. Vbeta (60) and Jbeta (13) primers were used in the PCR. Only in-frame clones appear in the TCRdb table, and some are missing; sequencing was by immunoSEQ multiplex PCR. The sample includes about 160,000 clones, roughly three quarters of them seen just once. Study findings and constraints: When a later analysis was performed, an Asian-associated ancestry cluster reportedly had fewer N-insertions than the roughly 730-donor mean. Productive rates of about 90% or about 30% were seen for most TCR beta V segments in an earlier analysis.

In regard to this clone: Its antigen is currently unknown.

The material sequenced was PBMCs. This receptor was taken from a man younger than 35 in good health and CMV-seropositive.

CDR3 DNA sequence: TGTGCCAGTAGTCCAGGGACAGTCAGGCCTTACACCTTC. Encoded protein: CASSPGTVRPYTF. The chain couples TRBV19 to TRBJ1-2; 7 bases align to TRBD1. Germline V lookup: CDR1 LNHDA, CDR2 SQIVND (reference sequence). The V gene end was trimmed by 5 bases and the J gene end by 11 bases; junction bases not matched to a gene: 11. The CDR3 runs 13 residues.